These 24 T cell receptor beta chains originate from one sample sequenced in a study of regulatory T cells in long-lasting Graves disease. Construction of TCR beta libraries relied on iRepertoire HTBI primers and on Arm-PCR targeting CDR3 regions. From the multiplex PCR reads, TCRdb called clonotypes with MiXCR, one entry per CDR3 protein. In the table there are just over 600,000 distinct CDR3 sequences, approximately 15% of which are singletons. Time point denoted: newly diagnosed GD, antithyroid drugs for less than 3 months. PBMCs provided the RNA from which the TCR library was made. These sequences were also reported in another study, on T cells in Graves' hyperthyroidism and ophthalmopathy.

The sequences come from peripheral blood mononuclear cells (PBMCs), collected at new diagnosis, from a patient treated with antithyroid drugs. The receptors were sampled from a woman aged 25 to 45 with Graves disease.

This clonotype was seen ten or more times. The chain combines TRBV6-1 with TRBJ1-1; a weak D match, TRBD1 (5 bases). V was shortened by 8 bases and J by 10 bases, with 11 bases between the two germline ends. The length of the CDR3 is 10 residues. Germline assignment: CDR1 MNHNS and CDR2 SASEGT. The CDR3 protein is CASLGGRAFF. Written as DNA, the CDR3 is TGTGCCAGCCTTGGGGGACGAGCTTTCTTT.

Comment on this clonotype: A much larger clone differs from this one at a single base, so this may be a read error. The chain has TRBV28 and TRBJ1-2; tentative D call: TRBD1 (6 bases). Germline CDR1 is MDHEN and CDR2 is SYDVKM. This CDR3 comprises 16 residues. Here the CDR3 reads CASSLLGFDRHYGCTF. The CDR3 DNA reads TGTGCCAGCAGTTTATTGGGGTTCGACAGGCACTATGGCTGCACCTTC.

In this sample, this clonotype turned up many times. The chain recombines TRBV27 with TRBJ2-5; 8 nucleotides line up with TRBD1. The CDR3 consists of 22 residues. Germline CDR1 MNHEY, CDR2 SMNVEV (reference sequence). V lost 2 bases, J lost 1 base, and 24 bases stayed unmatched. For the CDR3, the DNA is TGTGCCAGCAGTTTACTTGCAGGGGGCCCCCTGGGGCAGAGAGGGTTCCAAGAGACCCAGTACTTC. Its protein is CASSLLAGGPLGQRGFQETQYF.

This sequence joins TRBV20-1 and TRBJ1-1; D unclear. In germline, CDR1 is DFQATT, CDR2 SNEGSKA (reference sequence). The V end lost 1 base, the J end lost 6 bases, and 9 bases lay between the germline ends. The CDR3 is 12 residues long. CDR3 in amino acids: CSARGKHAEAFF. The CDR3 bases are TGCAGTGCTAGAGGGAAACACGCTGAAGCTTTCTTT.

The chain has TRBV7-8 and TRBJ1-5; no clear D gene. Germline V gives CDR1 SGHVS, CDR2 FQNEAQ. V lost 5 bases, J lost 3 bases, and 23 bases lay in between. This CDR3 has 18 amino acids. CDR3 DNA: TGTGCCAGCAGCCCTCGGTTGGGTGTAGGGTACCCCAATCAGCCCCAGCATTTT. It yields the protein CASSPRLGVGYPNQPQHF.

The chain is built from TRBV19 and TRBJ2-3; D unresolved. Germline V gene data show CDR1 as LNHDA and CDR2 as SQIVND (reference sequence). Trimming took off 3 bases at V and 6 bases at J, with 10 bases between the two ends. The CDR3 length is 13 residues. The chain's CDR3 is CASSIGVPDTQYF. In DNA form, the CDR3 reads TGTGCCAGTAGTATCGGAGTCCCCGATACGCAGTATTTT.

This clonotype was observed many times. The chain combines TRBV29-1 with TRBJ2-7; D unresolved. Trimming stripped 1 base from V and 2 bases from J, with 6 bases between. The CDR3 is 12 amino acids. In germline, CDR1 is SQVTM, CDR2 ANQGSEA. The CDR3, as DNA: TGCAGCGTTGAAGGCAGTACCTACGAGCAGTACTTC. This codes for CSVEGSTYEQYF.

This clonotype came up a few times. The chain joins TRBV19 to TRBJ2-1; the D gene is possibly TRBD2 (5 bases). CDR1 and CDR2 from the germline V gene are LNHDA and SQIVND (reference sequence). Trimming removed 9 bases from V and 2 bases from J, with 14 bases in between. This CDR3 region has 14 residues. CDR3 sequence reads: CASNPGFPYNEQFF. The DNA of the CDR3 is TGTGCCAGCAATCCGGGGTTCCCCTACAATGAGCAGTTCTTC.

This clonotype was detected ten times or more. The rearrangement joins TRBV20-1 to TRBJ1-1; 8 positions match TRBD1. The CDR3 is 15 residues long. Germline CDR1 and CDR2: DFQATT and SNEGSKA (reference sequence). The V gene end was trimmed by 6 bases and the J gene end by 0 bases; junction bases not matched to a gene: 9. CDR3 protein: CSARPGQALNTEAFF. Written as DNA, the CDR3 is TGCAGTGCCAGGCCGGGACAGGCCTTGAACACTGAAGCTTTCTTT.

This clonotype was recorded a few times. In DNA, the CDR3 is TGTGCCTGGAGTCCGACAGGGGCGTTGGTCAAGCAGTACTTC. This translates into CAWSPTGALVKQYF. The chain couples TRBV30 to TRBJ2-7; 8 nucleotides match TRBD1. The trim removed 2 bases at V and 8 bases at J, leaving 11 bases unmatched. The V gene's germline CDR1 is GTSNPN and CDR2 SVGIG (reference sequence). This CDR3 is 14 amino acids long.

There are many counts of this clonotype. This rearrangement joins TRBV6-1 to TRBJ1-2; possibly TRBD1 for D (6 bases). Per germline, CDR1 MNHNS and CDR2 SASEGT. The V end lost 7 bases, the J end lost 7 bases, and 16 bases lay between the germline ends. This CDR3 region has 13 residues. The CDR3 protein is CASMGQLFAGYTF. The CDR3 region has the DNA TGTGCCAGCATGGGACAACTTTTCGCTGGCTACACCTTC.

This clonotype occurred a few times. The chain is built from TRBV19 and TRBJ2-2; D is ambiguous. The germline gives CDR1 LNHDA, CDR2 SQIVND (reference sequence). CDR3 length: 14 amino acids. The V and J ends lost 1 base and 4 bases respectively, with 7 bases between them. CDR3 DNA sequence: TGTGCCAGTAGTATAGCTCCATTCACCGGGGAGCTGTTTTTT. Translating gives CASSIAPFTGELFF.

There are many counts of this clonotype. V usage is TRBV7-2 and J usage is TRBJ2-1; D uncertain. V lost 5 bases to trimming and J lost 0 bases, with 11 bases between them. Germline CDR1 SGHTA, CDR2 FQGNSA. The CDR3 consists of 15 residues. CDR3 region: CASSLDWSSYNEQFF. CDR3 coding DNA: TGTGCCAGCAGCCTAGACTGGAGCTCCTACAATGAGCAGTTCTTC.

This clonotype was observed many times. The CDR3, as DNA: TGTGCCAGCAGACTACAGGGACCGAACATTCAGTACTTC. Amino acid sequence: CASRLQGPNIQYF. The chain uses TRBV12-3 or TRBV12-4 and TRBJ2-4, with D perhaps matching TRBD1 (6 bases). Trimming took off 6 bases at V and 7 bases at J, with 13 bases between the two ends. This CDR3 comprises 13 residues.

Concerning this clonotype: This may come from a read error, since a much larger clone is one base off. The conserved final phenylalanine or tryptophan is absent from the CDR3, which likely points to a read error. The chain has TRBV11-1 and TRBJ1-1; D is ambiguous. The length of the CDR3 is 14 residues. Germline V gene data show CDR1 as SGHAT and CDR2 as FQDESV (reference sequence). V was trimmed by 0 bases and J by 6 bases, leaving 11 bases between them. The DNA for the CDR3 is TGTGCCAGCAGCTTAGCGGGTCGCGAAGCTGAAGCTTTCCTT. Amino acid sequence: CASSLAGREAEAFL.

The rearrangement links TRBV24-1 to TRBJ2-3; D is possibly TRBD2 (6 bases). Germline assignment: CDR1 KGHDR and CDR2 SFDVKD. V lost 11 bases and J lost 4, with 24 bases in between. This CDR3 is built from 16 residues. CDR3 DNA: TGTGCCATCGCAACTTCCGGGACTGGATTCGCAGATACGCAGTATTTT. It specifies CAIATSGTGFADTQYF.

V usage is TRBV20-1 and J usage is TRBJ2-2; either TRBD1 or TRBD2 may fit D (6 bases each). Germline V CDR1 and CDR2: DFQATT, SNEGSKA (reference sequence). V lost 2 bases, J lost 3 bases, and 19 bases lay in between. The CDR3 has 17 amino acids. CDR3 DNA: TGCAGTGCTAGATCTGGCCCGGGGGCCCCCGACACCGGGGAGCTGTTTTTT. This codes for CSARSGPGAPDTGELFF.

This clonotype has at least ten counts. The V gene is TRBV18, the J gene TRBJ2-3; possibly TRBD2 for D (5 bases). V was pared by 3 bases and J by 2 bases, with 12 bases between. The V gene's germline CDR1 is KGHSH and CDR2 LQKENI. The CDR3 runs 15 residues. Here the CDR3 DNA reads TGTGCCAGCTCACCCCTAGCAGACATCACAGATACGCAGTATTTT. Amino acids: CASSPLADITDTQYF.

This chain uses TRBV18 with TRBJ1-6, with a possible D match to TRBD1 (5 bases). Between the trimmed V and J ends, which lost 8 bases and 1 base, there was a span of 12 bases. The CDR3 has 15 amino acids. Looked up from germline, CDR1 is KGHSH and CDR2 is LQKENI. The chain's CDR3 is CASQGVGSYNSPLHF. The CDR3 nucleotides read TGTGCCAGCCAGGGTGTTGGATCCTATAATTCACCCCTCCACTTT.

The V call is TRBV3-1, the J call TRBJ2-5; D unresolved. Trimming left V 1 base short and J 0 bases short, with 9 bases between. CDR1 and CDR2 from the germline V gene are LGHDT and YNNKEL (reference sequence). The CDR3 totals 15 residues. Here the CDR3 DNA reads TGTGCCAGCAGCCAAGTTAAGGCGTACCAAGAGACCCAGTACTTC. Protein product: CASSQVKAYQETQYF.

The genes are TRBV20-1 and TRBJ1-5, with 7 bases aligning to TRBD1. In germline, CDR1 is DFQATT, CDR2 SNEGSKA (reference sequence). Losses at the gene ends were 4 bases for V and 7 bases for J; bases not matched to a gene: 7. This CDR3 contains 13 residues. The CDR3 is CSATSQGWQPQHF. CDR3 DNA sequence: TGCAGTGCTACATCACAGGGGTGGCAGCCCCAGCATTTT.

With respect to this clonotype: This may come from a read error, since a much larger clone is one base off. The chain recombines TRBV7-2 with TRBJ2-1; 14 nucleotides agree with TRBD2. Per the germline V gene, CDR1 is SGHTA and CDR2 is FQGNSA. This CDR3 comprises 16 residues. Trimming at V came to 5 bases and at J to 12 bases, leaving 12 bases not matched to a gene. CDR3 DNA: TGTGCCAGCAGCCCTCCGGGACTAGCGGGAGCATTTGGGCAGTTCTTC. This gives the protein CASSPPGLAGAFGQFF.

The chain is built from TRBV19 and TRBJ2-4; D is unresolved. The germline CDR1 and CDR2 sequences are LNHDA and SQIVND (reference sequence). This CDR3 is built from 14 residues. V dropped 3 bases and J dropped 8 bases, with 14 bases sitting between them. The CDR3 DNA follows: TGTGCCAGTAGTATCCTTCTGGGTGTGGACATTCAGTACTTC. As protein: CASSILLGVDIQYF.

This chain connects TRBV7-9 to TRBJ1-3, with D unclear. Germline CDR1 reads SEHNR; CDR2 reads FQNEAQ (reference sequence). The length of the CDR3 is 16 residues. The V and J ends lost 1 base and 0 bases respectively, with 10 bases between them. The CDR3 DNA sequence: TGTGCCAGCAGCTTAGGAGCAGCCCGCTCTGGAAACACCATATATTTT. It codes for CASSLGAARSGNTIYF.